A single sample gave rise to the 23 T cell receptor beta chains below, sequenced in a study of shared T cell receptors in the human thymus. Measured with immunoSEQ multiplex PCR; TCRdb has only the in-frame clones, and not every one. The sample contains 720,000 or so clones, approximately 83% of which appear only once. These data were also reused for a study on human thymus T cells.

Sequenced sample: thymocytes. Every receptor here comes from a girl younger than two with a congenital heart defect.

This chain uses TRBV18 with TRBJ2-5; 7 bases are shared with TRBD1. V shed 2 bases and J 1 base; nucleotides not matched to a gene: 1. The CDR3 loop spans 14 amino acids. Per the germline V gene, CDR1 is KGHSH and CDR2 is LQKENI. CDR3: CASSPDRAQETQYF. In DNA form, the CDR3 reads TGTGCCAGCTCACCAGACAGGGCCCAAGAGACCCAGTACTTC.

This chain links TRBV14 with TRBJ1-1; D might be TRBD1 (6 bases). The V gene's germline CDR1 is SGHDN and CDR2 FVKESK. CDR3 length equals 15 residues. Trimming removed 10 bases at V and 4 bases at J, with 22 bases between. In DNA, the CDR3 is TGTGCCACCAAGGTCGGCAGGGGTGAGAGCACTGAAGCTTTCTTT. As protein: CATKVGRGESTEAFF.

The V call is TRBV4-3, the J call TRBJ2-5; 8 bases are shared with TRBD2. The trim removed 0 bases at V and 3 bases at J, leaving 12 bases unmatched. Germline CDR1 reads LGHNA; CDR2 reads YSLEER. CDR3 length equals 18 residues. CDR3 in DNA: TGCGCCAGCAGCCAAGAGCGTCCGAGGACTAGCCACAAAGAGACCCAGTACTTC. This gives the protein CASSQERPRTSHKETQYF.

The gene calls are TRBV6-1 and TRBJ1-5; maybe TRBD1 (6 bases). The CDR3 is 18 amino acids. Trimming removed 3 bases at V and 4 bases at J, with 22 bases between. Germline CDR1 is MNHNS and CDR2 is SASEGT. CDR3 nucleotide sequence: TGTGCCAGCAGTGACAGGGGCTATACTTCTGGAAAGAATCAGCCCCAGCATTTT. Translated, it gives CASSDRGYTSGKNQPQHF.

The chain combines TRBV4-1 with TRBJ1-1; D ambiguous. The CDR3 runs 16 residues. V was cut by 3 bases and J by 1 base, with 15 bases left in between. Germline V gene sequence: CDR1 MGHRA, CDR2 YSYEKL. CDR3 sequence reads: CASSQEAVGENTEAFF. Written as DNA, the CDR3 is TGCGCCAGCAGCCAGGAAGCGGTCGGGGAGAACACTGAAGCTTTCTTT.

V and J are TRBV5-6 and TRBJ2-5, with D unresolved. Germline CDR1 and CDR2: SGHDT and YYEEEE. V lost 1 base to trimming and J lost 5 bases, with 3 bases between them. The length of the CDR3 is 11 residues. The CDR3 DNA sequence: TGTGCCAGCAGCTTGACTGAGACCCAGTACTTC. Translated: CASSLTETQYF.

V and J are TRBV28 and TRBJ1-1, with 7 bases matching TRBD1. The CDR3 spans 14 residues. Germline-derived CDR1 and CDR2 are MDHEN and SYDVKM. With V trimmed by 3 bases and J by 7 bases, 8 bases remained unmatched. The CDR3 nucleotides are TGTGCCAGCAGTTTTAGGGGGCGGAGGGATGAAGCTTTCTTT. Encoded protein: CASSFRGRRDEAFF.

The rearrangement joins TRBV7-6 to TRBJ1-4; a weak D match, TRBD1 (5 bases). The V end lost 4 bases, the J end lost 6 bases, and 18 bases lay between the germline ends. The CDR3 loop spans 16 amino acids. CDR1 is SGHVS, CDR2 FNYEAQ, per germline. The CDR3, as DNA: TGTGCCAGCAGCTGGAAACCGGGACTCCTCCATGAAAAACTGTTTTTT. Its translation is CASSWKPGLLHEKLFF. Full variable domain (outside the CDR3, taken from reference TRBV7-6 and TRBJ1-4): GAGVSQSPRYKVTKRGQDVALRCDPISGHVSLYWYRQALGQGPEFLTYFNYEAQQDKSGLPNDRFSAERPEGSISTLTIQRTEQRDSAMYRCASSWKPGLLHEKLFFGSGTQLSVL.

The count of this clone is one. The chain combines TRBV4-2 with TRBJ1-6; TRBD1 aligns across 9 bases. Looked up from germline, CDR1 is LGHNA and CDR2 is YNFKEQ. The CDR3 spans 19 residues. V shed 1 base and J 5 bases; nucleotides not matched to a gene: 12. The CDR3 loop is CASSQANRDRDLNNSPLHF. In DNA form, the CDR3 reads TGTGCCAGCAGCCAAGCCAACCGGGACAGGGATTTGAATAATTCACCCCTCCACTTT.

This chain joins TRBV28 and TRBJ1-2; D is uncertain. The V end lost 7 bases, the J end lost 4 bases, and 13 bases lay between the germline ends. The CDR3 length is 13 residues. Germline-derived CDR1 and CDR2 are MDHEN and SYDVKM. The CDR3 coding sequence is TGTGCCAGCAATTCCCATCAGGCCTATGGCTACACCTTC. It translates to CASNSHQAYGYTF.

The chain joins TRBV7-9 to TRBJ1-1, with a possible D match to TRBD1 (5 bases). The CDR3 runs 15 residues. Germline CDR1 reads SEHNR; CDR2 reads FQNEAQ (reference sequence). Trimming stripped 5 bases from V and 0 bases from J, with 13 bases between. As DNA, the CDR3 is TGTGCCAGCAGCCCGGGGCGGGGAATGAACACTGAAGCTTTCTTT. Protein: CASSPGRGMNTEAFF.

This clone was picked up a small number of times. In DNA, the CDR3 is TGTGCCAGTACCCCCCAGGGGGGACTTAAAGCTTTCTTT. The encoded protein is CASTPQGGLKAFF. The chain joins TRBV19 to TRBJ1-1; 7 bases are shared with TRBD1. Trimming removed 7 bases from V and 9 bases from J; junction bases left unmatched: 11. This CDR3 has 13 residues. From germline, CDR1 is LNHDA and CDR2 SQIVND (reference sequence). Together with reference TRBV19 and TRBJ1-1, the CDR3 gives the full variable domain: DGGITQSPKYLFRKEGQNVTLSCEQNLNHDAMYWYRQDPGQGLRLIYYSQIVNDFQKGDIAEGYSVSREKKESFPLTVTSAQKNPTAFYLCASTPQGGLKAFFGQGTRLTVV.

The V gene is TRBV6-1, the J gene TRBJ2-7; 10 nucleotides agree with TRBD1. CDR1 is MNHNS and CDR2 is SASEGT in the germline V gene. The CDR3 covers 17 residues. V shed 2 bases, J shed 6 bases, and the junction held 13 bases outside the gene matches. CDR3 sequence: CASSELKPGQGKREQYF. The CDR3 region has the DNA TGTGCCAGCAGTGAACTAAAACCGGGACAGGGGAAACGCGAGCAGTACTTC.

The rearrangement links TRBV7-9 to TRBJ2-7; 10 nucleotides line up with TRBD2. From germline, CDR1 is SEHNR and CDR2 FQNEAQ (reference sequence). The CDR3 runs 15 residues. Trimming took 5 bases from V and 5 from J; bases not matched to a gene: 9. The CDR3: CASSLERGGCHEQYF. DNA of the CDR3: TGTGCCAGCAGCCTCGAGCGGGGGGGCTGCCACGAGCAGTACTTC. Filled out from reference TRBV7-9 and TRBJ2-7, the complete variable domain reads DTGVSQNPRHKITKRGQNVTFRCDPISEHNRLYWYRQTLGQGPEFLTYFQNEAQLEKSRLLSDRFSAERPKGSFSTLEIQRTEQGDSAMYLCASSLERGGCHEQYFGPGTRLTVT.

The CDR3 is CASSPGEASGGPSRYTDTQYF. The CDR3 nucleotides read TGTGCCAGCAGCCCCGGAGAGGCTAGCGGGGGGCCTTCGAGATACACAGATACGCAGTATTTT. This chain links TRBV7-3 with TRBJ2-3; 11 positions match TRBD2. Germline lookup yields CDR1 SGHTA and CDR2 FQGTGA. Trimming cost V 5 bases and J 2 bases; bases outside gene matches: 21. This CDR3 has 21 residues.

This rearrangement joins TRBV7-7 to TRBJ2-7; 8 positions agree with TRBD1. With V trimmed by 5 bases and J by 2 bases, 8 bases remained unmatched. Germline lookup yields CDR1 SSHAT and CDR2 FNYEAQ (reference sequence). This CDR3 has 15 amino acids. The CDR3 spells CASSPGPGQAYEQYF. As DNA, the CDR3 is TGTGCCAGCAGCCCAGGGCCGGGACAGGCCTACGAGCAGTACTTC.

The chain employs TRBV4-1 and TRBJ1-2; D not resolved. V lost 3 bases to trimming and J lost 6 bases, with 14 bases between them. The CDR3 has 14 amino acids. CDR1 is MGHRA and CDR2 is YSYEKL in the germline V gene. CDR3 sequence (DNA): TGCGCCAGCAGCCATCCTCGCGGGCGGAATGGCTACACCTTC. It translates to CASSHPRGRNGYTF.

The rearrangement links TRBV9 to TRBJ2-3; D perhaps matches TRBD2 (5 bases). Trimming cost V 0 bases and J 2 bases, with 13 bases left between them. Germline V gives CDR1 SGDLS, CDR2 YYNGEE. CDR3 size: 16 residues. The DNA for the CDR3 is TGTGCCAGCAGCGTAGCTAGCTGGGAACTCACAGATACGCAGTATTTT. Its translation: CASSVASWELTDTQYF. Complete variable domain (other parts from reference TRBV9 and TRBJ2-3): DSGVTQTPKHLITATGQRVTLRCSPRSGDLSVYWYQQSLDQGLQFLIQYYNGEERAKGNILERFSAQQFPDLHSELNLSSLELGDSALYFCASSVASWELTDTQYFGPGTRLTVL.

This clone was seen more than once but under ten times. This chain connects TRBV14 to TRBJ1-2; weak D call: TRBD1 (6 bases). The CDR3 covers 15 residues. The germline CDR1 and CDR2 sequences are SGHDN and FVKESK. Trimming left V 1 base short and J 2 bases short, with 11 bases between. DNA for the CDR3: TGTGCCAGCAGCCAAGGAACAGGGTACAACTATGGCTACACCTTC. It codes for CASSQGTGYNYGYTF.

The J gene is TRBJ1-2, the V gene TRBV5-8; 7 bases map to TRBD1. Germline V lookup: CDR1 SGHTS, CDR2 YDEGEE. V shed 3 bases and J 0 bases; nucleotides not matched to a gene: 8. The CDR3 length is 16 residues. DNA of the CDR3: TGTGCCAGCAGCTACGCCCAGGGGGATACTAACTATGGCTACACCTTC. Translating gives CASSYAQGDTNYGYTF.

DNA for the CDR3: TGTGCCATCAGTGAGTTCCCCCTATCGGGCACTGAAGCTTTCTTT. Translation gives CAISEFPLSGTEAFF. The chain carries TRBV10-3 and TRBJ1-1; D uncertain. CDR3 size: 15 residues. The germline V and J ends were trimmed by 1 base and 4 bases, with 13 bases remaining between them. CDR1 is ENHRY, CDR2 SYGVKD, per germline.

V gene TRBV27 combines with J gene TRBJ1-3; D gene ambiguous. The CDR3 has 15 residues. V shed 3 bases and J shed 0 bases, with 9 bases lying between them. The germline CDR1 and CDR2 sequences are MNHEY and SMNVEV (reference sequence). CDR3 DNA: TGTGCCAGCAGTTTGGCGGTGGGCTCTGGAAACACCATATATTTT. Translating gives CASSLAVGSGNTIYF.

With respect to this clone: This CDR3 is also generated by other DNA sequences in the sample. The V and J genes are TRBV5-1 and TRBJ1-1; possibly TRBD1 for D (5 bases). V lost 4 bases to trimming and J lost 1 base, with 11 bases between them. In germline, CDR1 is SGHRS, CDR2 YFSETQ. This CDR3 is 14 amino acids long. The CDR3 nucleotides are TGCGCCAGCAGCCTGGCGGGGGGGAACACTGAAGCTTTCTTT. Translated: CASSLAGGNTEAFF.